The 24 T cell receptor beta chains below all came from one sample that was sequenced in a study of human T cells and chemical hapten exposure. Via MiXCR, TCRdb re-called the RACE reads, giving one row per CDR3 protein. In the table there are about 28,000 distinct CDR3 sequences, about 7.2% of which are singletons. As to time point: healthy volunteer bleed at 2 weeks. Unseparated into fractions, whole blood served as the source from which total RNA was extracted. Sample: whole blood. All receptors derive from a human donor in good health. Some clones in this sample may be carry-over from other donors' samples.

Many counts were recorded for this clonotype. V and J are TRBV10-3 and TRBJ2-3; no clear D. V was clipped by 7 bases and J by 0 bases, with 8 bases between them. Germline V CDR1 and CDR2: ENHRY, SYGVKD. The CDR3 runs 13 residues. CDR3 in DNA: TGTGCCATCACAGCGTCTAGCACAGATACGCAGTATTTT. It specifies CAITASSTDTQYF.

This clonotype was recorded many times. The rearrangement joins TRBV28 to TRBJ2-7, with a tentative D call TRBD1 (5 bases). V lost 4 bases and J lost 4, with 17 bases in between. Germline V gene lookup returns CDR1 MDHEN and CDR2 SYDVKM. The CDR3 is 15 residues long. The CDR3 DNA is TGTGCCAGCAGTTCACCGTGGGCCGGACATTACGAGCAGTACTTC. Translated, it gives CASSSPWAGHYEQYF.

A remark on this clonotype: As the CDR3 is not closed by the conserved phenylalanine or tryptophan, this likely results from a read error. The V and J genes are TRBV6-1 and TRBJ2-3; 9 bases map to TRBD2. V lost 7 bases and J lost 3; bases outside the gene matches: 5. The germline gives CDR1 MNHNS, CDR2 SASEGT. The CDR3 has 14 amino acids. CDR3 residues: CASMAGGTTDTQYL. The CDR3 DNA reads TGTGCCAGCATGGCGGGGGGGACGACAGATACGCAGTATTTA.

This clonotype rates as medium-sized. The genes are TRBV6-6 and TRBJ1-6, with 8 bases identical to TRBD1. The germline CDR1 and CDR2 sequences are MNHNY and SVGAGI (reference sequence). The CDR3 consists of 14 residues. J lost 10 bases, V lost 4 bases, and 6 bases had no gene match. The CDR3 region has the DNA TGTGCCAGCAGTTCCGGACAGGGAGGCTCACCCCTCCACTTT. Its translation is CASSSGQGGSPLHF.

As for this clonotype: This may be a read error, as it is one base from a much larger clone. The chain employs TRBV28 and TRBJ1-2; TRBD1 matches 8 bases. The V gene's germline CDR1 is MDHEN and CDR2 SYDVKM. The CDR3 extends over 14 amino acids. The V segment lost 6 bases and the J segment 11 bases; nucleotides outside the gene matches: 14. CDR3 in DNA: TGTGCCAGCAGCCAAGGACAGGGTCGTCTCTTTTACACCTTC. This encodes CASSQGQGRLFYTF.

This clonotype was picked up a small number of times. V usage is TRBV30 and J usage is TRBJ2-2; no definite D call. CDR3 length: 15 residues. Deletions cut 1 base from V and 4 bases from J, with 13 bases between. Germline V gives CDR1 GTSNPN, CDR2 SVGIG (reference sequence). The CDR3 DNA reads TGTGCCTGGAGTGCGAACGGTCTCGCCACCGGGGAGCTGTTTTTT. Residues: CAWSANGLATGELFF.

This clonotype was found a few times. The CDR3 region is CASSGTEREVGEKLFF. In DNA, the CDR3 is TGTGCCAGTTCAGGTACAGAAAGGGAAGTCGGTGAAAAACTGTTTTTT. The chain joins TRBV12-3 or TRBV12-4 to TRBJ1-4; no clear D gene. This CDR3 has 16 amino acids. The V end lost 9 bases, the J end lost 7 bases, and 24 bases lay between the germline ends.

This clonotype was seen many times. The V gene is TRBV10-2, the J gene TRBJ2-3; 7 bases align to TRBD2. The CDR3 is 11 residues long. The germline CDR1 and CDR2 sequences are WSHSY and SAAADI. The J segment lost 4 bases and the V segment lost 9 bases, leaving 1 base of the junction unmatched. CDR3 sequence: CASGRADTQYF. For the CDR3, the DNA is TGCGCCAGTGGGAGGGCAGATACGCAGTATTTT.

This clonotype was seen a few times. The V and J genes are TRBV7-9 and TRBJ2-7; 8 bases map to TRBD1. From germline, CDR1 is SEHNR and CDR2 FQNEAQ (reference sequence). This CDR3 has 16 residues. V lost 5 bases to trimming and J lost 0 bases; unmatched junction nucleotides: 9. CDR3 in DNA: TGTGCCAGCAGCCCTGAGGACAGGGCGGCCTCCTACGAGCAGTACTTC. This sequence encodes CASSPEDRAASYEQYF.

This clonotype was counted a few times. For the CDR3, the DNA is TGCGCCAGCAGCGAAGCTTCCAACAGCATCCCCAAAGAAAAACTGTTTTTT. The encoded protein is CASSEASNSIPKEKLFF. J is TRBJ1-4 and V is TRBV5-1; D unclear. The CDR3 has 17 residues. Trimming took off 4 bases at V and 8 bases at J, with 24 bases between the two ends. Germline CDR1 and CDR2: SGHRS and YFSETQ. Looking up the rest from reference TRBV5-1 and TRBJ1-4 gives the full variable domain: KAGVTQTPRYLIKTRGQQVTLSCSPISGHRSVSWYQQTPGQGLQFLFEYFSETQRNKGNFPGRFSGRQFSNSRSEMNVSTLELGDSALYLCASSEASNSIPKEKLFFGSGTQLSVL.

This clonotype was observed many times. The rearrangement joins TRBV29-1 to TRBJ2-1; unclear D gene. Germline V gene sequence: CDR1 SQVTM, CDR2 ANQGSEA. The V gene lost 6 bases and the J gene lost 4 bases, with 4 bases spanning the gap. The CDR3 is 10 residues long. The CDR3 DNA follows: TGCAGCGTGGAATACAATGAGCAGTTCTTC. Its protein is CSVEYNEQFF.

Many counts were recorded for this clonotype. This chain uses TRBV24-1 with TRBJ2-1; perhaps TRBD1 as D (5 bases). From germline, CDR1 is KGHDR and CDR2 SFDVKD. V lost 2 bases and J lost 4, with 14 bases in between. The CDR3 covers 16 residues. For the CDR3, the DNA is TGTGCCACCAGTGATTCATCAGGGTCGATATACAATGAGCAGTTCTTC. Translated, it gives CATSDSSGSIYNEQFF.

This clonotype is deemed medium-sized (0.01 to 0.1%). This rearrangement joins TRBV7-6 to TRBJ2-1; D is ambiguous. Germline CDR1 SGHVS, CDR2 FNYEAQ. The CDR3 contains 11 residues. Trimming removed 5 bases at V and 10 bases at J, with 9 bases between. CDR3 coding DNA: TGTGCCAGCAGCCCCGACTGGGAGCAGTTCTTC. It yields the protein CASSPDWEQFF.

There are many counts of this clonotype. The V gene is TRBV3-1, the J gene TRBJ2-1, with 8 bases lining up with TRBD2. The trim removed 0 bases at V and 6 bases at J, leaving 1 base unmatched. Germline values: CDR1 LGHDT, CDR2 YNNKEL (reference sequence). The CDR3 runs to 14 residues. For the CDR3, the DNA is TGTGCCAGCAGCCAAGAAGGGACTAGCAATGAGCAGTTCTTC. Residues: CASSQEGTSNEQFF.

A remark on this clonotype: A read error is possible here, since a much larger clone lies one base away. The chain is built from TRBV5-1 and TRBJ2-1, with TRBD2 matching 11 bases. J lost 9 bases, V lost 4 bases, and 6 bases had no gene match. The germline gives CDR1 SGHRS, CDR2 YFSETQ. CDR3 length: 14 residues. In nucleotides, the CDR3 is TGCGCCAGCAGCAAGACTAGCGGGGTACGTGAGCAGTTCTTC. It codes for CASSKTSGVREQFF.

This clonotype showed up many times. DNA of the CDR3: TGTGCCAGCAGTTTAGGGCGCAGGGATAATCAGCCCCAGCATTTT. Encoded protein: CASSLGRRDNQPQHF. V usage is TRBV12-3 or TRBV12-4 and J usage is TRBJ1-5, with D possibly being TRBD1 (5 bases). Trimming left V 1 base short and J 4 bases short, with 11 bases between. The CDR3 extends over 15 amino acids.

There are many counts of this clonotype. The chain employs TRBV2 and TRBJ2-7, with a possible D match to TRBD1 (5 bases). The germline V gene encodes CDR1 SNHLY and CDR2 FYNNEI. There are 13 residues in the CDR3. Trimming removed 2 bases from V and 3 bases from J, with 8 bases in between. The CDR3 sequence is CASSEYGHYEQYF. The DNA of the CDR3 is TGTGCCAGCAGTGAATACGGACACTACGAGCAGTACTTC.

V is TRBV27 and J is TRBJ2-5; no firm D call. Germline CDR1 is MNHEY and CDR2 is SMNVEV (reference sequence). The CDR3 spans 13 residues. Trimming pared 4 bases from V and 1 base from J, leaving 7 bases between. The CDR3 is CASSWRSQETQYF. Written as DNA, the CDR3 is TGTGCCAGCAGTTGGCGGAGCCAAGAGACCCAGTACTTC.

This clonotype appeared many times. This chain uses TRBV29-1 with TRBJ1-1; 8 positions match TRBD1. Losses at the gene ends were 3 bases for V and 0 bases for J; bases not matched to a gene: 3. CDR1 SQVTM and CDR2 ANQGSEA come from the germline V gene. This CDR3 contains 14 residues. DNA of the CDR3: TGCAGCGTTGATTGGACAGGGATGAACACTGAAGCTTTCTTT. Amino acid sequence: CSVDWTGMNTEAFF.

The sample holds many counts of this clonotype. The chain has TRBV6-5 and TRBJ1-1; D unclear. Germline V gene data show CDR1 as MNHEY and CDR2 as SVGAGI. The ends were cut back, 6 bases at V and 1 base at J, with 9 bases in the middle. This CDR3 is 13 amino acids long. CDR3 protein: CASSDRPNTEAFF. CDR3 sequence (DNA): TGTGCCAGCAGCGACCGGCCGAACACTGAAGCTTTCTTT.

V is TRBV28 and J is TRBJ2-3; D may correspond to TRBD1 or TRBD2 (5 bases each). V was pared by 6 bases and J by 2 bases, with 15 bases between. Per the germline V gene, CDR1 is MDHEN and CDR2 is SYDVKM. This CDR3 comprises 15 residues. The CDR3 is CASSPGTVDTDTQYF. DNA of the CDR3: TGTGCCAGCAGCCCCGGGACCGTCGACACAGATACGCAGTATTTT. The whole variable domain, filled in from reference TRBV28 and TRBJ2-3, reads DVKVTQSSRYLVKRTGEKVFLECVQDMDHENMFWYRQDPGLGLRLIYFSYDVKMKEKGDIPEGYSVSREKKERFSLILESASTNQTSMYLCASSPGTVDTDTQYFGPGTRLTVL.

This clonotype was detected a few times. The V call is TRBV7-6, the J call TRBJ2-3; D possibly corresponds to TRBD2 (5 bases). CDR1 and CDR2 (germline): SGHVS, FNYEAQ. This CDR3 comprises 12 residues. Between the trimmed V and J ends, which lost 5 bases and 4 bases, there was a span of 7 bases. The CDR3 bases are TGTGCCAGCAGCCCGGGGTCAGATACGCAGTATTTT. Residues: CASSPGSDTQYF.

This clonotype was observed a few times. This chain uses TRBV6-2 or TRBV6-3 with TRBJ2-3; possible D gene TRBD2, 6 bases. The CDR3 is made up of 14 amino acids. V lost 2 bases, J lost 2 bases, and 8 bases lay in between. The germline CDR1 and CDR2 sequences are MNHEY and SVGEGT. CDR3 sequence (DNA): TGTGCCAGCAGTTACCGGGACTCCACAGATACGCAGTATTTT. Translated, it gives CASSYRDSTDTQYF.

This clonotype showed up just a few times. V usage is TRBV23-1 and J usage is TRBJ1-6; a possible D gene is TRBD1 (5 bases). TRBV23-1 falls under the ORF class, with uncertain function. The length of the CDR3 is 14 residues. The germline V and J ends were trimmed by 0 bases and 14 bases, with 14 bases remaining between them. CDR3 nucleotides: TGCGCCAGCAGTCAATCGGGGCGGTTTCAGGCCCTCCACTTT. This codes for CASSQSGRFQALHF.